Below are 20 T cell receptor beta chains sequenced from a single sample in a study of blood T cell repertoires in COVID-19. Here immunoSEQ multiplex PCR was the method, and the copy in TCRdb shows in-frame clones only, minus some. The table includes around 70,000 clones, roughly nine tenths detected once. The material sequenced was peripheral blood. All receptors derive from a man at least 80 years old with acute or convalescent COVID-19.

CDR3 loop: CASGQLNQPQHF. DNA for the CDR3: TGTGCCAGTGGACAGCTCAATCAGCCCCAGCATTTT. This chain joins TRBV19 and TRBJ1-5; weak D call: TRBD1 (6 bases). Trimming removed 8 bases at V and 3 bases at J, with 8 bases between. The germline V gene has CDR1 LNHDA and CDR2 SQIVND (reference sequence). The CDR3 extends over 12 amino acids.

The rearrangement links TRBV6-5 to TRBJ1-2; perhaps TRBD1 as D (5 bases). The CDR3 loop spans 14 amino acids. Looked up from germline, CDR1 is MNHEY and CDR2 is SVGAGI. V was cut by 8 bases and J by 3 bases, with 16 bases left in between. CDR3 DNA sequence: TGTGCCAGCGCGAGTCAGGGTCGCGACTATGGCTACACCTTC. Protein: CASASQGRDYGYTF.

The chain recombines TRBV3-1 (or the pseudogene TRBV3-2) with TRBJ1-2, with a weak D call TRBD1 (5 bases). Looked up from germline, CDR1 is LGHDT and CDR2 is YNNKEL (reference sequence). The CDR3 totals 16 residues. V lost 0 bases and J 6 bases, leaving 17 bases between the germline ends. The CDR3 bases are TGTGCCAGCAGCCAAGATGTCGGGGGAAAGAGTAATGGCTACACCTTC. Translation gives CASSQDVGGKSNGYTF.

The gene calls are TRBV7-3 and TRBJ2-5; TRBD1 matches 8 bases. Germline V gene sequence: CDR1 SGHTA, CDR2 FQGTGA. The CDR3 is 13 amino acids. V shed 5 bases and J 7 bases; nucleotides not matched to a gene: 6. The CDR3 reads CASSPGQGATQYF. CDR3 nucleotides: TGTGCCAGCAGCCCCGGACAGGGAGCGACCCAGTACTTC.

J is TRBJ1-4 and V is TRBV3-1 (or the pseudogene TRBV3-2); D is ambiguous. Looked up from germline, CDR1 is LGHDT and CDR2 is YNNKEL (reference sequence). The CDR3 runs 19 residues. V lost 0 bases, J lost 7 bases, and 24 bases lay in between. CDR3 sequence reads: CASSQDRGIVLPTPEKLFF. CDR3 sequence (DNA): TGTGCCAGCAGCCAAGATCGGGGAATTGTACTACCGACCCCTGAAAAACTGTTTTTT.

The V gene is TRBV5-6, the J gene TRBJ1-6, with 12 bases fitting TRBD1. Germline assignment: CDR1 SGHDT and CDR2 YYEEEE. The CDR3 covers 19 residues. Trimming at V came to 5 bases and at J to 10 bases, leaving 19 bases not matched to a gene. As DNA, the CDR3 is TGTGCCAGCAGGCAAAGCGATGGGACAGGGGGCAGGTTACGATCACCCCTCCACTTT. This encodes CASRQSDGTGGRLRSPLHF. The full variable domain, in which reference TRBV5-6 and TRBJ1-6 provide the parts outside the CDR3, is DAGVTQSPTHLIKTRGQQVTLRCSPKSGHDTVSWYQQALGQGPQFIFQYYEEEERQRGNFPDRFSGHQFPNYSSELNVNALLLGDSALYLCASRQSDGTGGRLRSPLHFGNGTRLTVT.

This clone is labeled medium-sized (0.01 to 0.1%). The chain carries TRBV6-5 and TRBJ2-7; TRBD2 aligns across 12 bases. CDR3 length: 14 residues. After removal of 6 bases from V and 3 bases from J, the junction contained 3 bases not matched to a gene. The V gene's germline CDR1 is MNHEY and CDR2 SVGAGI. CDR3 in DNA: TGTGCCAGCAGCCGGACTAGCGGGAACTACGAGCAGTACTTC. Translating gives CASSRTSGNYEQYF.

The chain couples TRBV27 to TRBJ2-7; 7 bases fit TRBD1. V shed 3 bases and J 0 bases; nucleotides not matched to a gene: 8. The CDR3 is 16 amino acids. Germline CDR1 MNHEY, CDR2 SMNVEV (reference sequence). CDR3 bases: TGTGCCAGCAGTTTCGACTGGGACAGCTACTCCTACGAGCAGTACTTC. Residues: CASSFDWDSYSYEQYF.

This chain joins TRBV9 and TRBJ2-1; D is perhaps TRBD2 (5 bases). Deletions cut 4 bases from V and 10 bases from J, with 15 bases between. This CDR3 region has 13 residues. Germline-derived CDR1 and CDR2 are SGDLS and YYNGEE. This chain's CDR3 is CASSLPGRQEQFF. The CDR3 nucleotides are TGTGCCAGCAGCCTCCCGGGGAGACAAGAGCAGTTCTTC. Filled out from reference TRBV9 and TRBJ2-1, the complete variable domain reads DSGVTQTPKHLITATGQRVTLRCSPRSGDLSVYWYQQSLDQGLQFLIQYYNGEERAKGNILERFSAQQFPDLHSELNLSSLELGDSALYFCASSLPGRQEQFFGPGTRLTVL.

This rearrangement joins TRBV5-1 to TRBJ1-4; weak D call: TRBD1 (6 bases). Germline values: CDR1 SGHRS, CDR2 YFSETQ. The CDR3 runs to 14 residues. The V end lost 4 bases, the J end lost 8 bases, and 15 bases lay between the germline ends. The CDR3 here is CASSEQGWGEKLFF. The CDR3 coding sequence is TGCGCCAGCAGCGAACAGGGTTGGGGCGAAAAACTGTTTTTT.

CDR3 DNA: TGCAGTGCTAGAATAGGCCAGGGGTACACCTTC. It codes for CSARIGQGYTF. The chain combines TRBV20-1 with TRBJ1-2, with a tentative D call TRBD1 (6 bases). The V end was cut by 2 bases, the J end by 11 bases, with 12 bases between. This CDR3 contains 11 residues. Germline V gene data show CDR1 as DFQATT and CDR2 as SNEGSKA (reference sequence).

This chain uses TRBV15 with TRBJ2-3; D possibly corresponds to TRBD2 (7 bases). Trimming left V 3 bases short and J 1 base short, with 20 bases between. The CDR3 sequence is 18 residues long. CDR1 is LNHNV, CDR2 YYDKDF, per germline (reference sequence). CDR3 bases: TGTGCCACCAGCAGCAGACGGGGGGCGGGTTGGCGCACAGATACGCAGTATTTT. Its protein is CATSSRRGAGWRTDTQYF.

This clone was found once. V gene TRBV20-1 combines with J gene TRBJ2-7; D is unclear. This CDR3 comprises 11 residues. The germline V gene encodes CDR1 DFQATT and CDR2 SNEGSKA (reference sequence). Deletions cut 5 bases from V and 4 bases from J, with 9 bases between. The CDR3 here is CSAHHQYEQYF. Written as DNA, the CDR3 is TGCAGTGCTCACCACCAGTACGAGCAGTACTTC.

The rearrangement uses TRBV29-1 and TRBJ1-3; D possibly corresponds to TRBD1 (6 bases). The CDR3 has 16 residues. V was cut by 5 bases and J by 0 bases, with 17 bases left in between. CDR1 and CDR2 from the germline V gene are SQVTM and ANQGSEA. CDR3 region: CSVSHSTGYSGNTIYF. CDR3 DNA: TGCAGCGTTTCTCACTCGACAGGCTACTCTGGAAACACCATATATTTT.

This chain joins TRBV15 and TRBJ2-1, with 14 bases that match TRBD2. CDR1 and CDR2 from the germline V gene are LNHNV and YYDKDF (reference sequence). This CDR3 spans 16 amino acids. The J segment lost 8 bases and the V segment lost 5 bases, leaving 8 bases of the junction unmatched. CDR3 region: CATSPKTSGRAHEQFF. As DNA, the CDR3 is TGTGCCACCAGCCCAAAGACTAGCGGGAGGGCGCATGAGCAGTTCTTC. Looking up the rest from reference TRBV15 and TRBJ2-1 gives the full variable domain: DAMVIQNPRYQVTQFGKPVTLSCSQTLNHNVMYWYQQKSSQAPKLLFHYYDKDFNNEADTPDNFQSRRPNTSFCFLDIRSPGLGDTAMYLCATSPKTSGRAHEQFFGPGTRLTVL.

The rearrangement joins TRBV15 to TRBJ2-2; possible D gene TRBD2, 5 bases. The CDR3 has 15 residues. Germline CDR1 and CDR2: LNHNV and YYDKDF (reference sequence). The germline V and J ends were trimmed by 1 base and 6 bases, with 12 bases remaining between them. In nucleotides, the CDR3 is TGTGCCACCAGCAGAGCTTCCCGGGGAGCCGGGGAGCTGTTTTTT. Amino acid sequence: CATSRASRGAGELFF.

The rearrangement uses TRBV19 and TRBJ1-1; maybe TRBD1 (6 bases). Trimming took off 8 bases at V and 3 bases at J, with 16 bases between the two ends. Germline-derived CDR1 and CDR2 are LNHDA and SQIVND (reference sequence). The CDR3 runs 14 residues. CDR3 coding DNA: TGTGCCAGTGGCCAAAGGGGGGGCGACACTGAAGCTTTCTTT. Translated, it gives CASGQRGGDTEAFF.

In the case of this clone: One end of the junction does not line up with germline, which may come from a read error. For the CDR3, the DNA is TGTGCTAGCAGCTTATGGGGGGGCAACTATGGCTACACCTTC. Translated: CASSLWGGNYGYTF. V usage is TRBV7-7 and J usage is TRBJ1-2; D possibly corresponds to TRBD1 (6 bases). The CDR3 spans 14 residues. In germline, CDR1 is SSHAT, CDR2 FNYEAQ (reference sequence). The full variable domain, completed using reference TRBV7-7 and TRBJ1-2, is GAGVSQSPRYKVTKRGQDVTLRCDPISSHATLYWYQQALGQGPEFLTYFNYEAQPDKSGLPSDRFSAERPEGSISTLTIQRTEQRDSAMYRCASSLWGGNYGYTFGSGTRLTVV.

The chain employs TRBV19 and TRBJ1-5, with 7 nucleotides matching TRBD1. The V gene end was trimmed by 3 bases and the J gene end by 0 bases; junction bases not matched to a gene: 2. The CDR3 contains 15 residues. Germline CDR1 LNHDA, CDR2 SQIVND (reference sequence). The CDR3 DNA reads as TGTGCCAGTAGTATCGGACAGGTTAGCAATCAGCCCCAGCATTTT. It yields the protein CASSIGQVSNQPQHF.

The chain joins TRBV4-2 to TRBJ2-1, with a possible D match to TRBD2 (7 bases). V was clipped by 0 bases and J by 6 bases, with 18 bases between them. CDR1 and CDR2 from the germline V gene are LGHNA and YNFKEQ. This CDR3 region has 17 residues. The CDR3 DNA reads TGTGCCAGCAGCCAAGAAGGGGCGGGGGCTGTTTCCAATGAGCAGTTCTTC. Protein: CASSQEGAGAVSNEQFF.